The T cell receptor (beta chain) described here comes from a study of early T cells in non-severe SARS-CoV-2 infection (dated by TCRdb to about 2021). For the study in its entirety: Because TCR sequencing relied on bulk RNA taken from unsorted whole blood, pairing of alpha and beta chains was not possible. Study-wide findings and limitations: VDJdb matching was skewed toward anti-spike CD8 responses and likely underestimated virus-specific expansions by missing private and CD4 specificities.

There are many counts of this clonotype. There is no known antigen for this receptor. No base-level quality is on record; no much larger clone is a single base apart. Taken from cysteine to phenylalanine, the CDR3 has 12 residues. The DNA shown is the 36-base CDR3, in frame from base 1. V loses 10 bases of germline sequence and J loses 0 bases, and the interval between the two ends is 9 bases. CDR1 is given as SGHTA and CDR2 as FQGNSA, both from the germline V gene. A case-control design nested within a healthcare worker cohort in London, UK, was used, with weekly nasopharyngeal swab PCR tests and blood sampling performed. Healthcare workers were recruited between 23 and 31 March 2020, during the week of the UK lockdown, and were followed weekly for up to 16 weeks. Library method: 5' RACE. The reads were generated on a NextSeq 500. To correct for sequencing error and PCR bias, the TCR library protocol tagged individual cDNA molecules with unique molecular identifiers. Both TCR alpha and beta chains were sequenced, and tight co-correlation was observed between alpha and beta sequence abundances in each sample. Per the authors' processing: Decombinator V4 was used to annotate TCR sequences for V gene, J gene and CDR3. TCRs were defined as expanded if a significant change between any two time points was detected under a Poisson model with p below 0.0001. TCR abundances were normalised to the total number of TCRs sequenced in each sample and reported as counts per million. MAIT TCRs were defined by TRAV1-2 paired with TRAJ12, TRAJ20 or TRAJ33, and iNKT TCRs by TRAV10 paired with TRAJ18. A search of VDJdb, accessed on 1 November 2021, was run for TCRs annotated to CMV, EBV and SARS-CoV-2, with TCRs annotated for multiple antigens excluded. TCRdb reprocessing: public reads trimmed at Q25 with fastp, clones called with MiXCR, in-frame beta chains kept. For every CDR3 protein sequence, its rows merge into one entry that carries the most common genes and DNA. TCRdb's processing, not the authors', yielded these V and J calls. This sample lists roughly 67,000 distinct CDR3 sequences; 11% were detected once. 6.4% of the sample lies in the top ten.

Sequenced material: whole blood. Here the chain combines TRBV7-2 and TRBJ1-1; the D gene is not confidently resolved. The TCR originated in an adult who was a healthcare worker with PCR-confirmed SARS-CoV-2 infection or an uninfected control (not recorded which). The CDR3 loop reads CATRTVNTEAFF. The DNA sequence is TGTGCCACCAGAACAGTGAACACTGAAGCTTTCTTT.